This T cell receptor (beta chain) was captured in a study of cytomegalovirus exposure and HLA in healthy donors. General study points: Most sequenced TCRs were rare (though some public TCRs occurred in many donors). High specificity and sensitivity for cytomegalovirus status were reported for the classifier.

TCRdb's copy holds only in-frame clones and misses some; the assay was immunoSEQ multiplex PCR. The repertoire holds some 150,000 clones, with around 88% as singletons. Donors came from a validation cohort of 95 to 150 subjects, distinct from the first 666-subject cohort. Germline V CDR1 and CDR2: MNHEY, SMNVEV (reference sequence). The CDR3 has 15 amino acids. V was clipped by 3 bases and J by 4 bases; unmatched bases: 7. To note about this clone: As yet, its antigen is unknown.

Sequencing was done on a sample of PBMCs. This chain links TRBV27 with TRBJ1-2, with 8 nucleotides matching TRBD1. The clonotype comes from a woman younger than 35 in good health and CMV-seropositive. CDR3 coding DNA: TGTGCCAGCAGTTTCTGGACAGGGAATGGCTATGGCTACACCTTC. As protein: CASSFWTGNGYGYTF.